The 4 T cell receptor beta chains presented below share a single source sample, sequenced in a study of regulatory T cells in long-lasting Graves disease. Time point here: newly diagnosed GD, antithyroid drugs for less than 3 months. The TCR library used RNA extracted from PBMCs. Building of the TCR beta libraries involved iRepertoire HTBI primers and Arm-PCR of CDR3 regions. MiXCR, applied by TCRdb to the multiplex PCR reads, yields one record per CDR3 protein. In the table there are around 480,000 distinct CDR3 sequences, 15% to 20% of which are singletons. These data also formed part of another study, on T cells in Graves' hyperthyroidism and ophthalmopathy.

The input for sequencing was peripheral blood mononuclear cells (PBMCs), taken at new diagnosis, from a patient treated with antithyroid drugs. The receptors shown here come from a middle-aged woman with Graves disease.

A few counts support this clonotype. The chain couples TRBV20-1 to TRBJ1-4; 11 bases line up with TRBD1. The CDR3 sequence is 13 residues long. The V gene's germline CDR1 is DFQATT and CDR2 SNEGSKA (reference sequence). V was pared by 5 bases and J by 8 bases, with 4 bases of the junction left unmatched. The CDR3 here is CSAPGTGGEKLFF. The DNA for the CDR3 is TGCAGTGCTCCCGGGACAGGGGGAGAAAAACTGTTTTTT.

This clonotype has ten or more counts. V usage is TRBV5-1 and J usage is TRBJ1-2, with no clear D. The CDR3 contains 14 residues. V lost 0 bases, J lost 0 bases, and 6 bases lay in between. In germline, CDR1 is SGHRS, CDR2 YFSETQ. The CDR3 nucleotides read TGCGCCAGCAGCTTGGGGACGACTAACTATGGCTACACCTTC. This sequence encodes CASSLGTTNYGYTF.

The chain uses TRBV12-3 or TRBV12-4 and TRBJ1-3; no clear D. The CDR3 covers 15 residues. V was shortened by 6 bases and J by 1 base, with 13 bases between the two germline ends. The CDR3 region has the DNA TGTGCCAGCAGCATCTCGGGGATTTCTGGAAACACCATATATTTT. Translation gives CASSISGISGNTIYF.

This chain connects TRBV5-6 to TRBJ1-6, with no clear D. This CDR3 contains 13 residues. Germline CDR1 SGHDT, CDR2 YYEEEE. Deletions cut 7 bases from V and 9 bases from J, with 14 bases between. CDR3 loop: CASLRAAGSPLHF. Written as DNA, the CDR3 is TGTGCCAGCCTAAGGGCAGCTGGTTCACCCCTCCACTTT.